The T cell receptor (beta chain) described here comes from a study of blood T cell repertoires in COVID-19. The method was immunoSEQ multiplex PCR; TCRdb's version includes in-frame clones alone and lacks a portion of them. The repertoire holds roughly 60,000 clones, with approximately 80% as singletons. Trimming shortened V by 4 bases and J by 3 bases, and 8 bases separated the two germline ends. The V gene's germline CDR1 is SNHLY and CDR2 FYNNEI. The CDR3 length is 13 residues. The chain couples TRBV2 to TRBJ2-3; D may be TRBD2 (5 bases). The specimen sequenced was peripheral blood. This clonotype originated in a young man with COVID-19, enrolled during active disease. The CDR3 bases are TGTGCCAGCAGTGCCTCGGGGACAGATACGCAGTATTTT. Its translation is CASSASGTDTQYF.